This entry lists 27 T cell receptor beta chains sequenced from one sample in a study of shared clonotypes between healthy human individuals. Produced via immunoSEQ multiplex PCR; TCRdb's table is partial and in-frame only. The table has 2.5 million or so clones, around 94% seen once; the top ten hold around 0.14%. The sequenced sample was naive CD4+ T cells sorted from blood. Subset described: CD45RA+ positively selected. The receptors were sampled from a man aged 18 to 29 in good health.

This clone was seen a single time. The rearrangement joins TRBV7-9 to TRBJ2-2; a possible D gene is TRBD1 (6 bases). Trimming cost V 3 bases and J 4 bases, with 9 bases left between them. Germline V CDR1 and CDR2: SEHNR, FQNEAQ (reference sequence). This CDR3 has 14 amino acids. CDR3: CASSLSGVTGELFF. The DNA for the CDR3 is TGTGCCAGCAGCTTGTCAGGGGTCACCGGGGAGCTGTTTTTT. Full variable domain (rest looked up from reference TRBV7-9 and TRBJ2-2): DTGVSQNPRHKITKRGQNVTFRCDPISEHNRLYWYRQTLGQGPEFLTYFQNEAQLEKSRLLSDRFSAERPKGSFSTLEIQRTEQGDSAMYLCASSLSGVTGELFFGEGSRLTVL.

This chain joins TRBV30 and TRBJ2-7; D gene ambiguous. Trimming took off 8 bases at V and 6 bases at J, with 20 bases between the two ends. Germline V gene lookup returns CDR1 GTSNPN and CDR2 SVGIG (reference sequence). This CDR3 contains 13 residues. The CDR3 sequence: CAGSENHLTEQYF. Written as DNA, the CDR3 is TGTGCCGGAAGTGAGAACCACCTCACCGAGCAGTACTTC.

This chain connects TRBV10-1 to TRBJ1-4, with D possibly TRBD1 on 6 matching bases. Germline V gene data show CDR1 as WNHNN and CDR2 as SYGVQD (reference sequence). This CDR3 spans 15 amino acids. Trimming removed 4 bases from V and 2 bases from J, with 11 bases in between. This chain's CDR3 is CASSARRGTNEKLFF. The CDR3 DNA reads as TGCGCCAGCAGTGCCCGCAGGGGCACTAATGAAAAACTGTTTTTT.

The CDR3: CASSPSQPQHF. CDR3 in DNA: TGCGCCAGCAGCCCTAGTCAGCCCCAGCATTTT. This chain joins TRBV23-1 and TRBJ1-5, with D uncertain. TRBV23-1 counts as an open reading frame of uncertain function. V lost 6 bases to trimming and J lost 6 bases, with 6 bases between them. The CDR3 consists of 11 residues.

Regarding this clone: Other DNA sequences within the sample encode an identical CDR3. The chain carries TRBV18 and TRBJ1-2; D gene unclear. Germline V gives CDR1 KGHSH, CDR2 LQKENI. This CDR3 is 14 amino acids long. Trimming stripped 2 bases from V and 1 base from J, with 8 bases between. The CDR3 nucleotides read TGTGCCAGCTCACCATCTACAGATAACTATGGCTACACCTTC. Translation: CASSPSTDNYGYTF.

The J gene is TRBJ2-1, the V gene TRBV5-4, with 13 bases aligning to TRBD2. Germline V CDR1 and CDR2: SGHNT, YYREEE (reference sequence). There are 17 residues in the CDR3. With 4 bases clipped from V and 4 bases from J, the junction kept 8 bases outside the gene matches. The CDR3 region has the DNA TGTGCCAGCAGCCCGGGACTAGCGGGGCCAACTTACAATGAGCAGTTCTTC. Its translation: CASSPGLAGPTYNEQFF. Using reference TRBV5-4 and TRBJ2-1 for the parts outside the CDR3, the full variable domain is ETGVTQSPTHLIKTRGQQVTLRCSSQSGHNTVSWYQQALGQGPQFIFQYYREEENGRGNFPPRFSGLQFPNYSSELNVNALELDDSALYLCASSPGLAGPTYNEQFFGPGTRLTVL.

The chain employs TRBV19 and TRBJ1-1; 8 bases align to TRBD1. Unmatched junction bases numbered 14, after V lost 7 bases and J lost 1 base. This CDR3 comprises 17 residues. Germline V gene data show CDR1 as LNHDA and CDR2 as SQIVND (reference sequence). The CDR3 DNA is TGTGCCAGTACCCTCTCCGGGACAGGCGTCTCGAACACTGAAGCTTTCTTT. Its translation is CASTLSGTGVSNTEAFF.

The chain uses TRBV18 and TRBJ2-2, with 12 bases lining up with TRBD2. This CDR3 spans 16 amino acids. CDR1 KGHSH and CDR2 LQKENI come from the germline V gene. V trimming: 6 bases; J trimming: 7 bases; junction bases outside the gene matches: 9. The CDR3 sequence: CASSPRLAGDGGELFF. CDR3 DNA sequence: TGTGCCAGCTCGCCGAGACTAGCGGGGGATGGCGGGGAGCTGTTTTTT.

The rearrangement links TRBV28 to TRBJ1-5, with a possible D match to TRBD1 (5 bases). Trimming removed 1 base at V and 2 bases at J, with 18 bases between. Germline lookup yields CDR1 MDHEN and CDR2 SYDVKM. This CDR3 is built from 18 residues. CDR3 loop: CASSLSLAGDGGNQPQHF. CDR3 DNA sequence: TGTGCCAGCAGTTTATCATTGGCGGGGGATGGGGGCAATCAGCCCCAGCATTTT. Combining the CDR3 with reference TRBV28 and TRBJ1-5 gives the whole variable domain DVKVTQSSRYLVKRTGEKVFLECVQDMDHENMFWYRQDPGLGLRLIYFSYDVKMKEKGDIPEGYSVSREKKERFSLILESASTNQTSMYLCASSLSLAGDGGNQPQHFGDGTRLSIL.

V usage is TRBV30 and J usage is TRBJ2-5; 8 positions agree with TRBD1. This CDR3 is built from 13 residues. V shed 5 bases and J 5 bases; nucleotides not matched to a gene: 7. Germline lookup yields CDR1 GTSNPN and CDR2 SVGIG (reference sequence). CDR3: CAWEQGAKETQYF. Here the CDR3 DNA reads TGTGCCTGGGAGCAGGGGGCTAAGGAGACCCAGTACTTC.

The CDR3 DNA follows: TGCAGCGTTGATGAAGTAGTAGCTTTCTTT. It translates to CSVDEVVAFF. The chain recombines TRBV29-1 with TRBJ1-1, with D unclear. CDR3 length equals 10 residues. Per the germline V gene, CDR1 is SQVTM and CDR2 is ANQGSEA. With 3 bases removed from V and 10 bases from J, the gap between germline ends came to 9 bases.

The V gene is TRBV11-2, the J gene TRBJ2-7, with 9 positions matching TRBD2. The CDR3 is 14 residues long. Germline CDR1 SGHAT, CDR2 FQNNGV. Germline trimming cut 0 bases from V and 3 bases from J; bases unmatched to any gene: 0. The CDR3 region is CASSLELAGYEQYF. The CDR3 bases are TGTGCCAGCAGCTTAGAACTAGCGGGCTACGAGCAGTACTTC.

The chain is built from TRBV10-3 and TRBJ1-5, with 7 nucleotides matching TRBD1. CDR3 size: 12 residues. Germline CDR1 is ENHRY and CDR2 is SYGVKD. Unmatched junction bases numbered 3, after V lost 5 bases and J lost 8 bases. DNA for the CDR3: TGTGCCATCAGTCAACAGGGGAAGCCCCAGCATTTT. This gives the protein CAISQQGKPQHF.

The V call is TRBV4-3, the J call TRBJ2-3; D is unclear. Trimming removed 4 bases at V and 1 base at J, with 6 bases between. Per germline, CDR1 LGHNA and CDR2 YSLEER. The length of the CDR3 is 13 residues. CDR3 amino acids: CASSLEGTDTQYF. The CDR3 coding sequence is TGCGCCAGCAGCCTCGAGGGCACAGATACGCAGTATTTT.

This clone was recorded once. V usage is TRBV27 and J usage is TRBJ2-1; 7 nucleotides line up with TRBD2. With V trimmed by 6 bases and J by 6 bases, 11 bases remained unmatched. CDR3 length equals 15 residues. Germline values: CDR1 MNHEY, CDR2 SMNVEV (reference sequence). CDR3: CASRVTSKGGNEQFF. The CDR3 nucleotides read TGTGCCAGCAGGGTGACTAGCAAGGGTGGCAATGAGCAGTTCTTC.

The chain uses TRBV4-3 and TRBJ2-7, with 8 bases lining up with TRBD2. Trimming at V came to 8 bases and at J to 3 bases, leaving 9 bases not matched to a gene. The CDR3 is 14 residues long. Germline V gene data show CDR1 as LGHNA and CDR2 as YSLEER. The CDR3 DNA reads as TGCGCCAGCGCCGAAAGCGGGAGTCGCTACGAGCAGTACTTC. It encodes CASAESGSRYEQYF.

The V call is TRBV19, the J call TRBJ1-2; 8 bases agree with TRBD1. With 4 bases clipped from V and 2 bases from J, the junction kept 6 bases outside the gene matches. The CDR3 sequence is 15 residues long. Germline V gives CDR1 LNHDA, CDR2 SQIVND (reference sequence). The CDR3 nucleotides read TGTGCCAGTAGTAGCCGGACAGGGCTCAACTATGGCTACACCTTC. This gives the protein CASSSRTGLNYGYTF. The whole variable domain, remainder taken from reference TRBV19 and TRBJ1-2, is DGGITQSPKYLFRKEGQNVTLSCEQNLNHDAMYWYRQDPGQGLRLIYYSQIVNDFQKGDIAEGYSVSREKKESFPLTVTSAQKNPTAFYLCASSSRTGLNYGYTFGSGTRLTVV.

The gene calls are TRBV7-2 and TRBJ1-6; no clear D gene. V gave up 2 bases and J gave up 7 bases, with 9 bases separating them. Germline-derived CDR1 and CDR2 are SGHTA and FQGNSA. This CDR3 is built from 14 residues. The CDR3 loop reads CASSLQMGNSPLHF. CDR3 coding DNA: TGTGCCAGCAGCTTACAGATGGGGAATTCACCCCTCCACTTT. The full variable domain, its missing parts supplied by reference TRBV7-2 and TRBJ1-6, is GAGVSQSPSNKVTEKGKDVELRCDPISGHTALYWYRQSLGQGLEFLIYFQGNSAPDKSGLPSDRFSAERTGGSVSTLTIQRTQQEDSAVYLCASSLQMGNSPLHFGNGTRLTVT.

The J gene is TRBJ1-3, the V gene TRBV10-3, with D possibly being TRBD1 (5 bases). This CDR3 is 15 amino acids long. V shed 0 bases and J shed 4 bases, with 10 bases lying between them. Looked up from germline, CDR1 is ENHRY and CDR2 is SYGVKD. The CDR3 nucleotides are TGTGCCATCAGTGAGTCTCAGGGAGCAGGAAACACCATATATTTT. It is translated as CAISESQGAGNTIYF.

V and J are TRBV5-4 and TRBJ2-7, with a possible D match to TRBD2 (6 bases). The CDR3 has 15 residues. CDR1 is SGHNT and CDR2 is YYREEE in the germline V gene (reference sequence). The V and J ends lost 4 bases and 3 bases respectively, with 17 bases between them. The chain's CDR3 is CASSLSGTGDYEQYF. Written as DNA, the CDR3 is TGTGCCAGCAGCCTGTCAGGGACGGGGGACTACGAGCAGTACTTC.

The V call is TRBV19, the J call TRBJ1-6, with unresolved D. Trimming removed 3 bases from V and 7 bases from J, with 10 bases in between. The CDR3 has 14 amino acids. From germline, CDR1 is LNHDA and CDR2 SQIVND (reference sequence). In DNA, the CDR3 is TGTGCCAGTAGTATGAGGGTTGGGAATTCACCCCTCCACTTT. As protein: CASSMRVGNSPLHF.

This sequence joins TRBV2 and TRBJ1-1; TRBD1 is a possible D gene (5 bases). The CDR3 is made up of 14 amino acids. V was trimmed by 5 bases and J by 0 bases, leaving 10 bases between them. Germline loops: CDR1 SNHLY, CDR2 FYNNEI. CDR3 in amino acids: CASSPTVMNTEAFF. In nucleotides, the CDR3 is TGTGCCAGCAGTCCGACAGTCATGAACACTGAAGCTTTCTTT.

The CDR3 loop is CASSLLGQQGNTEAFF. Here the CDR3 DNA reads TGTGCCAGCTCACTCCTCGGGCAGCAGGGGAACACTGAAGCTTTCTTT. The chain employs TRBV18 and TRBJ1-1; maybe TRBD1 (5 bases). CDR1 and CDR2 from the germline V gene are KGHSH and LQKENI. There are 16 residues in the CDR3. The V gene lost 4 bases and the J gene lost 1 base, with 16 bases spanning the gap.

This clone appeared a single time. The gene calls are TRBV5-4 and TRBJ1-6, with 7 positions matching TRBD1. CDR1 SGHNT and CDR2 YYREEE come from the germline V gene (reference sequence). The CDR3 length is 15 residues. The J segment lost 6 bases and the V segment lost 1 base, leaving 4 bases of the junction unmatched. In DNA, the CDR3 is TGTGCCAGCAGCTTGAGGGACAGATTTAATTCACCCCTCCACTTT. Translation: CASSLRDRFNSPLHF.

CDR3 sequence (DNA): TGTGCCAGTAGTGGCTTGGCTAGCGGGTCTTACAATGAGCAGTTCTTC. It specifies CASSGLASGSYNEQFF. J is TRBJ2-1 and V is TRBV19; 8 positions match TRBD2. Germline CDR1 reads LNHDA; CDR2 reads SQIVND (reference sequence). This CDR3 is built from 16 residues. The junction had 10 bases not matched to a gene; V was cut back by 5 bases and J by 4 bases.

The chain has TRBV7-2 and TRBJ1-1; D gene unclear. The CDR3 loop spans 15 amino acids. Trimming removed 5 bases at V and 1 base at J, with 14 bases between. Per the germline V gene, CDR1 is SGHTA and CDR2 is FQGNSA. The CDR3 DNA reads as TGTGCCAGCAGCGCGGCTGGGCCGAGGAACACTGAAGCTTTCTTT. The encoded protein is CASSAAGPRNTEAFF.

As DNA, the CDR3 is TGTGCCATCGCCCCGGGACAGAGCTCTGGGGCCAACGTCCTGACTTTC. Its protein product is CAIAPGQSSGANVLTF. The chain uses TRBV10-3 and TRBJ2-6; 7 nucleotides align to TRBD1. The germline CDR1 and CDR2 sequences are ENHRY and SYGVKD. The CDR3 is 16 residues long. The trim removed 8 bases at V and 0 bases at J, leaving 7 bases unmatched.